What follows is one T cell receptor beta chain and its context. The data derive from a study of blood T cell repertoires in COVID-19. Looking at the study overall: Collection of acute and convalescent COVID-19 samples took place in the United States, Italy and Spain. PBMCs, B-cell-depleted T cells, or T cells were the source of the cDNA or gDNA that made up the material.

Per the study methods: Reference gene primers were amplified, and this amplification served to estimate nucleated cell counts. The data were produced by immunoSEQ multiplex PCR, yet TCRdb's version contains in-frame clones alone and is incomplete. The V and J calls and the clone size are those of that table, but D and trimming were determined from the DNA. In the table there are 10,000 or so clones, 75% to 90% of which are singletons. This CDR3 is 16 amino acids long. The germline V and J ends were trimmed by 4 bases and 0 bases, with 13 bases remaining between them. From germline, CDR1 is KGHSH and CDR2 LQKENI.

The sample comprised peripheral blood. This chain connects TRBV18 to TRBJ1-3; D is possibly TRBD1 (5 bases). This clonotype originated in a human donor in a cohort sampled during active COVID-19. As DNA, the CDR3 is TGTGCCAGCTCACAAGACAGCCAGGACTCTGGAAACACCATATATTTT. It encodes CASSQDSQDSGNTIYF.